The 15 T cell receptor beta chains below come from one sample, sequenced in a study of blood T cell repertoires in COVID-19. Profiling relied on immunoSEQ multiplex PCR, and the TCRdb table lists in-frame clones only, not all of them. The sample lists about 120,000 clones; around 86% were seen once. The sequencing input was peripheral blood. The receptors come from an elderly man with acute or convalescent COVID-19.

The genes are TRBV6-6 and TRBJ2-2; 7 positions match TRBD1. Germline loops: CDR1 MNHNY, CDR2 SVGAGI (reference sequence). With 5 bases clipped from V and 3 bases from J, the junction kept 6 bases outside the gene matches. The CDR3 covers 15 residues. The CDR3 region is CASSLQGVHTGELFF. The CDR3 coding sequence is TGTGCCAGCAGTCTGCAGGGGGTTCACACCGGGGAGCTGTTTTTT.

The chain has TRBV18 and TRBJ2-7; no firm D call. V was cut by 2 bases and J by 7 bases, with 18 bases left in between. The CDR3 contains 15 residues. Germline CDR1 and CDR2: KGHSH and LQKENI. CDR3 loop: CASSPAQTLDYEQYF. The CDR3 nucleotides are TGTGCCAGCTCACCAGCGCAGACTCTTGATTATGAGCAGTACTTC.

The J gene is TRBJ1-3, the V gene TRBV19; 12 bases align to TRBD1. Germline lookup yields CDR1 LNHDA and CDR2 SQIVND (reference sequence). CDR3 length: 16 amino acids. J was trimmed by 2 bases and V by 7 bases; bases with no gene match: 6. The DNA of the CDR3 is TGTGCCAGTACTCTGGGACAGGGGGCGCCTGGAAACACCATATATTTT. As protein: CASTLGQGAPGNTIYF.

The chain is built from TRBV10-2 and TRBJ2-7; 12 bases fit TRBD2. Germline CDR1 and CDR2: WSHSY and SAAADI. After removal of 9 bases from V and 3 bases from J, the junction contained 9 bases not matched to a gene. The CDR3 has 15 residues. The CDR3 spells CASTGEGLAGYEQYF. In DNA form, the CDR3 reads TGCGCCAGTACCGGGGAGGGACTAGCGGGCTACGAGCAGTACTTC.

The chain joins TRBV10-2 to TRBJ2-5; weak D call: TRBD2 (5 bases). The V end was cut by 3 bases, the J end by 3 bases, with 17 bases between. CDR1 is WSHSY and CDR2 is SAAADI in the germline V gene. The length of the CDR3 is 16 residues. The CDR3 sequence is CASSDVASRRKETQYF. The DNA for the CDR3 is TGCGCCAGCAGTGATGTCGCTTCCAGGAGGAAAGAGACCCAGTACTTC.

The V and J genes are TRBV2 and TRBJ1-1; D is uncertain. The germline V gene encodes CDR1 SNHLY and CDR2 FYNNEI. The CDR3 has 14 amino acids. With 7 bases removed from V and 0 bases from J, the gap between germline ends came to 12 bases. The CDR3 DNA reads TGTGCCAGCAAGGAGGTGGCTATGAACACTGAAGCTTTCTTT. It yields the protein CASKEVAMNTEAFF.

The chain employs TRBV6-6 and TRBJ2-2; 11 positions agree with TRBD2. Germline values: CDR1 MNHNY, CDR2 SVGAGI (reference sequence). Losses at the gene ends were 7 bases for V and 2 bases for J; bases not matched to a gene: 6. CDR3 length: 16 amino acids. CDR3 loop: CASMPGLAVNTGELFF. Here the CDR3 DNA reads TGTGCCAGCATGCCGGGACTAGCGGTCAACACCGGGGAGCTGTTTTTT.

J is TRBJ2-3 and V is TRBV7-9; D uncertain. Looked up from germline, CDR1 is SEHNR and CDR2 is FQNEAQ (reference sequence). This CDR3 has 14 amino acids. V was shortened by 1 base and J by 2 bases, with 7 bases between the two germline ends. CDR3 sequence: CASSLGLSTDTQYF. As DNA, the CDR3 is TGTGCCAGCAGCTTAGGTCTTTCCACAGATACGCAGTATTTT.

The V and J genes are TRBV6-5 and TRBJ2-2; TRBD1 matches 7 bases. Trimming took 7 bases from V and 10 from J; bases not matched to a gene: 9. Germline CDR1 is MNHEY and CDR2 is SVGAGI. The CDR3 covers 13 residues. The CDR3 spells CASTRTGTPELFF. The CDR3 DNA sequence: TGTGCCAGCACCCGGACAGGAACACCGGAGCTGTTTTTT.

The chain joins TRBV11-2 to TRBJ2-7; D might be TRBD1 (6 bases). Germline loops: CDR1 SGHAT, CDR2 FQNNGV. The CDR3 is 15 residues long. The V gene lost 6 bases and the J gene lost 0 bases, with 15 bases spanning the gap. In DNA form, the CDR3 reads TGTGCCAGCAGTGTTCGCCGGACAGCCTCCTACGAGCAGTACTTC. It is translated as CASSVRRTASYEQYF.

J is TRBJ1-6 and V is TRBV9; no reliable D call. This CDR3 spans 14 amino acids. CDR1 is SGDLS, CDR2 YYNGEE, per germline. The V and J ends lost 3 bases and 7 bases respectively, with 11 bases between them. CDR3: CASSERTGNSPLHF. In DNA, the CDR3 is TGTGCCAGCAGCGAGAGGACGGGAAATTCACCCCTCCACTTT.

V gene TRBV2 combines with J gene TRBJ1-2; TRBD1 agrees at 9 bases. Germline V gives CDR1 SNHLY, CDR2 FYNNEI. V gave up 5 bases and J gave up 8 bases; unmatched junction bases: 12. There are 15 residues in the CDR3. The CDR3 here is CASSQEDRGFGGYTF. The CDR3 bases are TGTGCCAGCAGTCAGGAGGACAGGGGATTTGGGGGCTACACCTTC.

The chain is built from TRBV3-1 (or the pseudogene TRBV3-2) and TRBJ2-3; 7 bases fit TRBD2. Germline trimming cut 2 bases from V and 1 base from J; bases unmatched to any gene: 18. The CDR3 is 20 amino acids. The V gene's germline CDR1 is LGHDT and CDR2 YNNKEL (reference sequence). Written as DNA, the CDR3 is TGTGCCAGCAGCCAACGAGACAGCTCCGGGAGTCTAGCGGGCACAGATACGCAGTATTTT. Its protein is CASSQRDSSGSLAGTDTQYF.

This rearrangement joins TRBV19 to TRBJ1-1; TRBD1 agrees at 9 bases. The V gene end was trimmed by 6 bases and the J gene end by 2 bases; junction bases not matched to a gene: 7. This CDR3 is 15 amino acids long. Per the germline V gene, CDR1 is LNHDA and CDR2 is SQIVND (reference sequence). CDR3 loop: CASSGGQGPNTEAFF. The CDR3 DNA follows: TGTGCCAGTAGCGGTGGACAGGGGCCTAACACTGAAGCTTTCTTT.

The V call is TRBV9, the J call TRBJ1-2, with TRBD1 identical over 7 bases. J was trimmed by 3 bases and V by 2 bases; bases with no gene match: 10. The CDR3 totals 16 residues. Germline V gene lookup returns CDR1 SGDLS and CDR2 YYNGEE. The CDR3 spells CASSVSTGFGDYGYTF. The CDR3 DNA follows: TGTGCCAGCAGCGTCTCGACAGGGTTTGGGGACTATGGCTACACCTTC.